The 2 T cell receptor beta chains below come from one sample, sequenced in a study of blood T cell repertoires in COVID-19. The repertoire was sequenced with immunoSEQ multiplex PCR; TCRdb's copy has only in-frame clones and lacks some. Of some 100,000 clones detected, around 67% appear once; the ten largest clones hold roughly 4%. Material for sequencing was peripheral blood. The receptors originated from a man in his sixties or seventies with COVID-19, enrolled during active disease.

CDR3 in amino acids: CASSFWDRGSDTQYF. CDR3 nucleotides: TGTGCCAGCAGCTTCTGGGACAGGGGTTCAGATACGCAGTATTTT. The chain has TRBV11-2 and TRBJ2-3, with 10 bases that match TRBD1. Unmatched junction bases numbered 4, after V lost 3 bases and J lost 4 bases. CDR1 is SGHAT, CDR2 FQNNGV, per germline. The CDR3 totals 15 residues.

The chain has TRBV7-8 and TRBJ2-1; 9 bases are shared with TRBD2. Trimming took 1 base from V and 8 from J; bases not matched to a gene: 12. The CDR3 length is 17 residues. Germline CDR1 reads SGHVS; CDR2 reads FQNEAQ. For the CDR3, the DNA is TGTGCCAGCAGCTTAGGAGGTGGGACTAGCTCATTCCATGAGCAGTTCTTC. It is translated as CASSLGGGTSSFHEQFF.